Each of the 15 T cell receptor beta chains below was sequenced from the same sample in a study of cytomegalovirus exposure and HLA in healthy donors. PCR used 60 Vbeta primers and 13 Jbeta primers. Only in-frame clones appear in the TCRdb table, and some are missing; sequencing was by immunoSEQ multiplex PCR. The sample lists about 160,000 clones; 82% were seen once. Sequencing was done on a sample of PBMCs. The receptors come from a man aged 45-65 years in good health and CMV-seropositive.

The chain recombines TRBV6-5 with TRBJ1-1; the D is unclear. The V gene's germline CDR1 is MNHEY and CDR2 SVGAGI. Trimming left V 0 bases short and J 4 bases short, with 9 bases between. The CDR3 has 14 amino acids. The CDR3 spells CASSYSTQATEAFF. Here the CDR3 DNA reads TGTGCCAGCAGTTACTCGACCCAGGCCACTGAAGCTTTCTTT.

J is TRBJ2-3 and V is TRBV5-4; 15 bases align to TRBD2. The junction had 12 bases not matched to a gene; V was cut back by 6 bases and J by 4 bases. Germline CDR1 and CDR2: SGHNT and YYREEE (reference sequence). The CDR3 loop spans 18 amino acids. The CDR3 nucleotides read TGTGCCAGCACCCGTGGACTAGCGGGAGGGCCGGCTTCAGATACGCAGTATTTT. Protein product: CASTRGLAGGPASDTQYF.

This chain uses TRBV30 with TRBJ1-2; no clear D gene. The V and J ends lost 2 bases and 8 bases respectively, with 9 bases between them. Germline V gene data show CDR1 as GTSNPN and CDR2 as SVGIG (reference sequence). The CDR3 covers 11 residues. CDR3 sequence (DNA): TGTGCCTGGAGTCCCCGGGAGGGCTACACCTTC. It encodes CAWSPREGYTF.

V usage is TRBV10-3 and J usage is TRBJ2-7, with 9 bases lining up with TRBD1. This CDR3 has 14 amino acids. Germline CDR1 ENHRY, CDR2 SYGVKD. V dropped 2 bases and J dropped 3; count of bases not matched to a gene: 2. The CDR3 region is CAISEPGQGYEQYF. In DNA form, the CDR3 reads TGTGCCATCAGTGAGCCGGGACAGGGCTACGAGCAGTACTTC.

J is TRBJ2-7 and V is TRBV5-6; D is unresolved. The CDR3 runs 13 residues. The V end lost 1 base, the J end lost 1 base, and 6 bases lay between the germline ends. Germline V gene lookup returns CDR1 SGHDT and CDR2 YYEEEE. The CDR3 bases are TGTGCCAGCAGCTTGTCAACATCCTACGAGCAGTACTTC. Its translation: CASSLSTSYEQYF.

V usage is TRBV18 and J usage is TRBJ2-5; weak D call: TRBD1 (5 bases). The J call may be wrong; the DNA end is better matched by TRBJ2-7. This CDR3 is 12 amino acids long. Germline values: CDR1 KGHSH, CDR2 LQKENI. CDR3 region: CASSKQEYEQYF. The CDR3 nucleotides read TGTGCCAGCTCAAAACAGGAATACGAGCAGTACTTC.

The CDR3 region is CASSQDRDRVYNEQFF. The CDR3 bases are TGCGCCAGCAGCCAAGATAGGGACAGGGTGTACAATGAGCAGTTCTTC. The chain uses TRBV4-1 and TRBJ2-1; 9 bases fit TRBD1. Germline V gene sequence: CDR1 MGHRA, CDR2 YSYEKL. J lost 4 bases, V lost 0 bases, and 4 bases had no gene match. The CDR3 spans 16 residues.

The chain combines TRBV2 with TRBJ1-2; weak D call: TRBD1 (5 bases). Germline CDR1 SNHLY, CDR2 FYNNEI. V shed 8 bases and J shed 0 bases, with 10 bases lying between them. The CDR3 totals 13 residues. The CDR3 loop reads CASGTYPNYGYTF. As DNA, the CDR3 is TGTGCCAGCGGGACTTACCCTAACTATGGCTACACCTTC.

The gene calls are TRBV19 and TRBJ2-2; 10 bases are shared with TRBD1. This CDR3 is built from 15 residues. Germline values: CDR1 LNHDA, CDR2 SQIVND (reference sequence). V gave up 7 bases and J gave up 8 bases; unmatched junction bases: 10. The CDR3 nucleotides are TGTGCCAGTACCGGGACAGGGGTTGCGTGGGGGGAGCTGTTTTTT. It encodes CASTGTGVAWGELFF.

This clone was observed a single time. CDR3 coding DNA: TGTGCCAGCTCACCACCGAGCCCGAGTGCCGGGGAGCTGTTTTTT. Residues: CASSPPSPSAGELFF. The gene calls are TRBV18 and TRBJ2-2; D unclear. CDR1 is KGHSH, CDR2 LQKENI, per germline. With 0 bases removed from V and 6 bases from J, the gap between germline ends came to 11 bases. This CDR3 contains 15 residues.

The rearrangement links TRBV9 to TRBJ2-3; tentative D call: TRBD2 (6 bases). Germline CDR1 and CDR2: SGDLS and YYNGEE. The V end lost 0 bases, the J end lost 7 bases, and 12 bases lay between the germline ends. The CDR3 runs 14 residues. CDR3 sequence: CASSVGDWGNTQYF. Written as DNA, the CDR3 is TGTGCCAGCAGCGTAGGGGACTGGGGTAATACGCAGTATTTT.

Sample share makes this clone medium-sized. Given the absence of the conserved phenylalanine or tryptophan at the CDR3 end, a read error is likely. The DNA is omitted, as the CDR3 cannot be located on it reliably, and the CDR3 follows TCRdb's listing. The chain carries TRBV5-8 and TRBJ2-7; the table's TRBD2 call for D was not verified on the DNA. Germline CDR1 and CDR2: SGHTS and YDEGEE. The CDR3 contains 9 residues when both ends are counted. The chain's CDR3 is CASSPWVRG.

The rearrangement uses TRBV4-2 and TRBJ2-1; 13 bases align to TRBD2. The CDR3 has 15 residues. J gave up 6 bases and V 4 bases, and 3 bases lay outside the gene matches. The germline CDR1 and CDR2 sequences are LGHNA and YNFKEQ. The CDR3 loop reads CASSPRLAGGNEQFF. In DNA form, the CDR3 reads TGTGCCAGCAGCCCCCGACTAGCGGGGGGCAATGAGCAGTTCTTC.

The CDR3 DNA is TGTGCCAGCAGCTTAGGGGGAGGGTTAGGCACTGAAGCTTTCTTT. Translating gives CASSLGGGLGTEAFF. The chain recombines TRBV7-2 with TRBJ1-1; D gene unclear. Trimming shortened V by 1 base and J by 4 bases, and 13 bases separated the two germline ends. Germline values: CDR1 SGHTA, CDR2 FQGNSA. This CDR3 contains 15 residues.

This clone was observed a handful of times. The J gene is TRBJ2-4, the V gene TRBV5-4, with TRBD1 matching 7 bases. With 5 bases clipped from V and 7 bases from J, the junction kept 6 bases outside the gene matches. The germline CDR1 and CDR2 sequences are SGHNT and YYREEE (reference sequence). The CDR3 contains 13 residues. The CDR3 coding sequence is TGTGCCAGCAGTGACAGGGTGGACAACATTCAGTACTTC. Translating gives CASSDRVDNIQYF.